This T cell receptor beta chain stems from a study of blood T cell repertoires in COVID-19. This clone was recorded a few times. This CDR3 contains 16 residues. Germline V gene data show CDR1 as MDHEN and CDR2 as SYDVKM. V was cut by 5 bases and J by 5 bases, with 21 bases left in between. The table came from immunoSEQ multiplex PCR; TCRdb's copy has only in-frame clones and leaves some out. This table holds about 190,000 clones, 79% found once. Sample: peripheral blood. This chain uses TRBV28 with TRBJ2-5; weak D call: TRBD2 (6 bases). This clonotype was obtained from a man in his 60s with active or convalescent COVID-19. The CDR3 nucleotides are TGTGCCAGCAGTCCATCCGGGACTGGGGGGTGGGAGACCCAGTACTTC. Its protein is CASSPSGTGGWETQYF.